This T cell receptor (beta chain) was found in a study of cytomegalovirus exposure and HLA in healthy donors. In this sample, this clone turned up once. Its antigen is not known. The PCR had 60 Vbeta and 13 Jbeta primers. Produced via immunoSEQ multiplex PCR; TCRdb's table is partial and in-frame only. The sample holds about 160,000 clones, approximately 80% seen once. Regarding the study as a whole: The listing of 150 to 200 TCR beta chains classed them as cytomegalovirus-associated.

The CDR3 totals 14 residues. Germline CDR1 reads SGHAT; CDR2 reads FQNNGV. J gave up 6 bases and V 3 bases, and 8 bases lay outside the gene matches. This sequence joins TRBV11-2 and TRBJ2-7; 7 bases are shared with TRBD2. This sequence was found in a male donor in good health and CMV-seronegative. The sequenced sample consisted of PBMCs. The CDR3 loop reads CASSFGAGRGEQYF. CDR3 nucleotides: TGTGCCAGCAGCTTCGGGGCAGGGAGGGGCGAGCAGTACTTC. The variable domain in full, with the rest retrieved from reference TRBV11-2 and TRBJ2-7, is EAGVAQSPRYKIIEKRQSVAFWCNPISGHATLYWYQQILGQGPKLLIQFQNNGVVDDSQLPKDRFSAERLKGVDSTLKIQPAKLEDSAVYLCASSFGAGRGEQYFGPGTRLTVT.